This T cell receptor beta chain emerged from a study of T-cell memory formation after mild COVID-19. Per germline, CDR1 SQVTM and CDR2 ANQGSEA. The CDR3 covers 14 residues. The V and J ends lost 3 bases and 3 bases, in that order; junction bases with no gene match: 3. TCRdb called the 5' RACE reads again in MiXCR, with one record for every CDR3 protein. Of a few hundred thousand distinct CDR3 sequences in the sample, about 16% were seen once. This clonotype occurred a few times. The clonotype originates from a man younger than 35 who had mild COVID-19 (a few samples of this study predate the infection). Cell type and time point are not known. Sequenced: PBMCs or a T cell subset sorted from them (not recorded which). J is TRBJ2-3 and V is TRBV29-1, with TRBD1 matching 10 bases. CDR3: CSVEGQGYTDTQYF. CDR3 DNA: TGCAGCGTTGAGGGACAGGGGTATACAGATACGCAGTATTTT.